The 25 T cell receptor beta chains given below trace back to one sample, sequenced in a study of T cells in Graves' hyperthyroidism and ophthalmopathy. Using RNA transcripts as the source, TCR beta CDR3 regions were amplified. The TCR CDR3 was amplified in a first-round RT-PCR using the HTBI primer set. In TCRdb, the multiplex PCR reads were re-called with MiXCR into one record per CDR3 protein. In the table there are about 250,000 distinct CDR3 sequences, around 15% of which are singletons. The sample consisted of blood. The receptors were gathered from a woman between 45 and 65 years old with Graves' hyperthyroidism that later progressed to Graves' ophthalmopathy.

About this clonotype: One end of the junction is discordant with germline, which a read error may explain. The chain employs TRBV28 and TRBJ2-1; 12 nucleotides align to TRBD2. The CDR3 extends over 17 amino acids. The germline CDR1 and CDR2 sequences are MDHEN and SYDVKM. The DNA of the CDR3 is TGTGCCAGCTGTTTCGGACTAGCGGGGCTCCCCTACAATGAGCAGTTCTTC. Residues: CASCFGLAGLPYNEQFF.

The chain combines TRBV29-1 with TRBJ1-3; a weak D match, TRBD1 (6 bases). From germline, CDR1 is SQVTM and CDR2 ANQGSEA. The V gene lost 4 bases and the J gene lost 2 bases, with 6 bases spanning the gap. There are 12 residues in the CDR3. CDR3 region: CSVGTAGNTIYF. DNA for the CDR3: TGCAGCGTTGGGACAGCTGGAAACACCATATATTTT.

This clonotype was detected many times. The CDR3 is CASSWTGDLLAPLHF. CDR3 DNA sequence: TGCGCCAGCAGCTGGACAGGGGATCTTCTAGCACCCCTCCACTTT. The chain has TRBV5-1 and TRBJ1-6; TRBD1 matches at 9 bases. From germline, CDR1 is SGHRS and CDR2 YFSETQ. V was pared by 3 bases and J by 11 bases, with 9 bases of the junction left unmatched. There are 15 residues in the CDR3.

This clonotype was counted at least ten times. The J gene is TRBJ1-1, the V gene TRBV28, with D possibly matching TRBD1 (5 bases). Trimming cost V 3 bases and J 5 bases, with 16 bases left between them. Germline CDR1 is MDHEN and CDR2 is SYDVKM. The CDR3 has 15 amino acids. CDR3 in DNA: TGTGCCAGCAGTTTCGGCCGGGGGGGGAGGACTGAAGCTTTCTTT. It translates to CASSFGRGGRTEAFF. Full variable domain (outside the CDR3, taken from reference TRBV28 and TRBJ1-1): DVKVTQSSRYLVKRTGEKVFLECVQDMDHENMFWYRQDPGLGLRLIYFSYDVKMKEKGDIPEGYSVSREKKERFSLILESASTNQTSMYLCASSFGRGGRTEAFFGQGTRLTVV.

This clonotype was detected a few times. The chain employs TRBV27 and TRBJ2-2, with D perhaps assigned TRBD1 or TRBD2 (5 bases each). The ends were cut back, 0 bases at V and 8 bases at J, with 10 bases in the middle. Germline CDR1 is MNHEY and CDR2 is SMNVEV (reference sequence). The CDR3 consists of 14 residues. The DNA of the CDR3 is TGTGCCAGCAGTTTATCGGGGCAGCGGGGGGAGCTGTTTTTT. It yields the protein CASSLSGQRGELFF.

This clonotype was seen ten or more times. V usage is TRBV19 and J usage is TRBJ2-1, with 9 nucleotides matching TRBD1. The CDR3 has 16 residues. V shed 5 bases and J 1 base; nucleotides not matched to a gene: 6. Germline CDR1 LNHDA, CDR2 SQIVND (reference sequence). The chain's CDR3 is CASSVRQGGSYNEQFF. CDR3 DNA sequence: TGTGCCAGTAGTGTTAGACAGGGGGGATCCTACAATGAGCAGTTCTTC.

This clonotype has more than one count but fewer than ten. The chain uses TRBV7-9 and TRBJ1-4; D is ambiguous. CDR1 SEHNR and CDR2 FQNEAQ come from the germline V gene (reference sequence). CDR3 length: 14 residues. V was cut by 4 bases and J by 6 bases, with 12 bases left in between. This CDR3 reads CASSSRSWDEKLFF. The CDR3 DNA reads as TGTGCCAGCAGCTCCCGGAGCTGGGATGAAAAACTGTTTTTT.

The chain links TRBV9 to TRBJ2-1; the match to TRBD2 covers 10 bases. The DNA end is a closer match to TRBJ2-7, so the J assignment may be wrong. The germline V gene encodes CDR1 SGDLS and CDR2 YYNGEE. The CDR3 covers 15 residues. The CDR3 nucleotides read TGTGCCAGCAGCCAAGCGGGAGGGCCCTACAATGAGCAGTACTTC. Translating it yields CASSQAGGPYNEQYF.

The chain combines TRBV5-1 with TRBJ1-2; possible D gene TRBD1, 5 bases. Trimming removed 0 bases from V and 8 bases from J, with 14 bases in between. In germline, CDR1 is SGHRS, CDR2 YFSETQ. The CDR3 sequence is 14 residues long. The CDR3 loop reads CASSLGDRVWGYTF. For the CDR3, the DNA is TGCGCCAGCAGCTTGGGGGACCGGGTGTGGGGCTACACCTTC.

This clonotype was detected many times. The chain joins TRBV12-3 or TRBV12-4 to TRBJ1-5, with D hard to call. The ends were cut back, 2 bases at V and 0 bases at J, with 8 bases in the middle. There are 15 residues in the CDR3. The CDR3 protein is CASSLRDYSNQPQHF. Here the CDR3 DNA reads TGTGCCAGCAGTTTACGAGACTATAGCAATCAGCCCCAGCATTTT.

In its sample, this clonotype was seen a few times. This chain uses TRBV5-5 with TRBJ2-7; D remains ambiguous. Trimming cost V 4 bases and J 3 bases, with 17 bases left between them. The CDR3 spans 15 residues. From germline, CDR1 is SGHKS and CDR2 YYEKEE (reference sequence). CDR3 sequence reads: CASSLTVNQDYEQYF. DNA for the CDR3: TGTGCCAGCAGCCTCACGGTAAACCAGGACTACGAGCAGTACTTC.

To note about this clonotype: A much larger clone sits a single nucleotide away, making a read error possible. This chain joins TRBV7-2 and TRBJ1-1; D gene unclear. The CDR3 is 12 residues long. V gave up 7 bases and J gave up 7 bases, with 13 bases separating them. Germline loops: CDR1 SGHTA, CDR2 FQGNSA. In nucleotides, the CDR3 is TGTACCAGCACTCCTCTTCGAGATGAAGCTTTCTTT. Translated: CTSTPLRDEAFF.

About this clonotype itself: One junction end disagrees with the germline gene, perhaps due to a read error. The chain joins TRBV28 to TRBJ1-4; weak D call: TRBD1 (5 bases). The CDR3 contains 16 residues. From germline, CDR1 is MDHEN and CDR2 SYDVKM. The CDR3 is CASSRPGQGSNERLFF. The CDR3 bases are TGTGCCAGCAGCCGCCCAGGTCAGGGCTCTAATGAAAGACTGTTTTTT.

This clonotype was detected a few times. The rearrangement uses TRBV5-1 and TRBJ2-5; D unclear. V was clipped by 4 bases and J by 2 bases, with 12 bases between them. Germline V gives CDR1 SGHRS, CDR2 YFSETQ. The CDR3 is 14 residues long. CDR3 DNA: TGCGCCAGCAGCCAAACAGACCCACAAGAGACCCAGTACTTC. Its translation is CASSQTDPQETQYF.

This clonotype was detected only a few times. The chain combines TRBV6-1 with TRBJ2-7; possible D gene TRBD1, 6 bases. Trimming removed 8 bases at V and 6 bases at J, with 14 bases between. Germline CDR1 is MNHNS and CDR2 is SASEGT. The CDR3 length is 12 residues. The CDR3 nucleotides read TGTGCCAGCTCGACAGGACGGAGCGAGCAGTACTTC. This translates into CASSTGRSEQYF.

This clonotype was seen repeatedly, ten times or more. The chain uses TRBV5-1 and TRBJ2-5; 8 positions agree with TRBD2. This CDR3 spans 14 amino acids. Losses at the gene ends were 3 bases for V and 5 bases for J; bases not matched to a gene: 6. CDR1 is SGHRS and CDR2 is YFSETQ in the germline V gene. CDR3 sequence reads: CASSYGLASETQYF. The CDR3 DNA reads as TGCGCCAGCAGCTATGGACTAGCTTCGGAGACCCAGTACTTC. The entire variable domain, with the rest obtained from reference TRBV5-1 and TRBJ2-5, is as follows: KAGVTQTPRYLIKTRGQQVTLSCSPISGHRSVSWYQQTPGQGLQFLFEYFSETQRNKGNFPGRFSGRQFSNSRSEMNVSTLELGDSALYLCASSYGLASETQYFGPGTRLLVL.

This clonotype came up many times. The chain joins TRBV2 to TRBJ2-6, with D tentatively TRBD1 or TRBD2 (5 bases each). The CDR3 loop spans 16 amino acids. V was shortened by 4 bases and J by 0 bases, with 10 bases between the two germline ends. Germline V gene sequence: CDR1 SNHLY, CDR2 FYNNEI. The CDR3 is CASSAGRRSGANVLTF. CDR3 coding DNA: TGTGCCAGCAGTGCGGGGCGCCGCTCTGGGGCCAACGTCCTGACTTTC.

The table lists this clonotype with a few counts. This chain connects TRBV11-1 to TRBJ1-1; D perhaps matches TRBD1 (6 bases). CDR1 is SGHAT and CDR2 is FQDESV in the germline V gene (reference sequence). This CDR3 spans 14 amino acids. Trimming shortened V by 1 base and J by 4 bases, and 10 bases separated the two germline ends. For the CDR3, the DNA is TGTGCCAGCAGCTTAGAGGGGGTAGGCACTGAAGCTTTCTTT. Protein product: CASSLEGVGTEAFF.

The chain has TRBV19 and TRBJ2-6; possible D gene TRBD2, 5 bases. CDR1 is LNHDA, CDR2 SQIVND, per germline (reference sequence). Trimming pared 6 bases from V and 4 bases from J, leaving 13 bases between. The CDR3 has 15 amino acids. The DNA for the CDR3 is TGTGCCAGTAGGAGTAGCGTTCTGGGGGCCAACGTCCTGACTTTC. It encodes CASRSSVLGANVLTF. The full variable domain, rest sourced from reference TRBV19 and TRBJ2-6, is DGGITQSPKYLFRKEGQNVTLSCEQNLNHDAMYWYRQDPGQGLRLIYYSQIVNDFQKGDIAEGYSVSREKKESFPLTVTSAQKNPTAFYLCASRSSVLGANVLTFGAGSRLTVL.

At least ten counts were recorded for this clonotype. The chain carries TRBV2 and TRBJ1-4, with TRBD1 as a possible D gene (6 bases). Germline V gene data show CDR1 as SNHLY and CDR2 as FYNNEI. The germline V and J ends were trimmed by 8 bases and 1 base, with 14 bases remaining between them. The CDR3 spans 15 residues. The CDR3 here is CASRPLQGTNEKLFF. The CDR3 DNA sequence: TGTGCCAGCCGCCCTTTACAGGGAACTAATGAAAAACTGTTTTTT.

There are many counts of this clonotype. V gene TRBV28 combines with J gene TRBJ2-7; 14 bases fit TRBD2. The length of the CDR3 is 15 residues. Germline CDR1 and CDR2: MDHEN and SYDVKM. Germline trimming cut 5 bases from V and 2 bases from J; bases unmatched to any gene: 2. The CDR3 DNA reads TGTGCCAGCAGTGTGACTAGCGGGAGGGCCTACGAGCAGTACTTC. It specifies CASSVTSGRAYEQYF.

This chain uses TRBV10-1 with TRBJ1-5; D call uncertain. The CDR3 totals 12 residues. Germline V gene lookup returns CDR1 WNHNN and CDR2 SYGVQD (reference sequence). V dropped 1 base and J dropped 7 bases, with 5 bases sitting between them. CDR3 residues: CASSEYIQPQHF. The CDR3 coding sequence is TGCGCCAGCAGTGAGTATATCCAGCCCCAGCATTTT.

This clonotype was seen many times. V is TRBV2 and J is TRBJ2-1, with D perhaps TRBD2 (5 bases). CDR1 is SNHLY and CDR2 is FYNNEI in the germline V gene. This CDR3 is 13 amino acids long. V was cut by 6 bases and J by 7 bases, with 13 bases left in between. Here the CDR3 reads CASRRGWVNEQFF. DNA for the CDR3: TGTGCCAGCAGGAGAGGGTGGGTGAATGAGCAGTTCTTC.

This clonotype was counted only a few times. V is TRBV29-1 and J is TRBJ2-5, with TRBD2 matching 10 bases. CDR3 length equals 16 residues. The germline V gene encodes CDR1 SQVTM and CDR2 ANQGSEA. DNA of the CDR3: TGCAGTTGTAGTGGGGGTAGCGGGAGGCAGGGAGAGACCCAGTACTTC. Amino acids: CSCSGGSGRQGETQYF. The full variable domain, in which reference TRBV29-1 and TRBJ2-5 provide the parts outside the CDR3, is SAVISQKPSRDICQRGTSLTIQCQVDSQVTMMFWYRQQPGQSLTLIATANQGSEATYESGFVIDKFPISRPNLTFSTLTVSNMSPEDSSIYLCSCSGGSGRQGETQYFGPGTRLLVL.

The sample holds a few counts of this clonotype. The V call is TRBV27, the J call TRBJ2-7; TRBD2 matches at 8 bases. The junction had 6 bases not matched to a gene; V was cut back by 8 bases and J by 0 bases. The germline V gene encodes CDR1 MNHEY and CDR2 SMNVEV (reference sequence). The CDR3 runs 14 residues. The CDR3 DNA is TGTGCCAGCGCACGGGGGACTAGCTCCTACGAGCAGTACTTC. Its translation: CASARGTSSYEQYF.